This T cell receptor beta chain emerged from a study of beta chain features in type 1 diabetes. At the level of the study: Cell yields, age and gender were similar between patients and healthy donors. All samples combined gave about 100 million sorted cells for examination. Study-level findings and limits: All four CD4+ subsets of Type 1 diabetes patients contained TCRB CDR3s that were moderately but significantly shorter.

cDNA synthesis used the whole RNA isolate, giving expressed TCRB sequences. TCRdb keeps only in-frame clones here, not all; method: immunoSEQ multiplex PCR. This repertoire shows over 100,000 clones, 40% found once; its top ten account for 0.065%. About this clone: Its antigen is not known.

The CDR3 is made up of 17 amino acids. Losses at the gene ends were 2 bases for V and 7 bases for J; bases not matched to a gene: 10. The germline CDR1 and CDR2 sequences are MGHRA and YSYEKL. The chain links TRBV4-1 to TRBJ2-2; 10 nucleotides agree with TRBD2. Source material: stem cell memory CD4+ T cells from blood. The source is a young woman in good health. CDR3 DNA: TGCGCCAGCAGCCAAAGAACAGCGGGAGGGCCGAACGGGGAGCTGTTTTTT. This encodes CASSQRTAGGPNGELFF.